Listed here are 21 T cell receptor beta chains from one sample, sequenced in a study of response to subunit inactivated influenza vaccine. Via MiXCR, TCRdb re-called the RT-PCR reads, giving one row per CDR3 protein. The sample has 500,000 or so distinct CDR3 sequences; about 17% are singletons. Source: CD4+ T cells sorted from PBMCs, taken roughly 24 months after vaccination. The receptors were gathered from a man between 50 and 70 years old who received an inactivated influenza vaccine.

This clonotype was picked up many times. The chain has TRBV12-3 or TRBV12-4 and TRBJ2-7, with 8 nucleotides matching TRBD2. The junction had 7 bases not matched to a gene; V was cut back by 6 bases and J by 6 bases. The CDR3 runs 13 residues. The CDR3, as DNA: TGTGCCAGCAGCCTCGGGACTAGAGGCGAGCAGTACTTC. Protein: CASSLGTRGEQYF.

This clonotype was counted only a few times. Here the CDR3 reads CAISRQQFNYGYTF. The DNA of the CDR3 is TGTGCCATCAGCAGACAGCAATTTAACTATGGCTACACCTTC. The genes are TRBV10-3 and TRBJ1-2; maybe TRBD1 (5 bases). The CDR3 covers 14 residues. The V and J ends lost 6 bases and 1 base respectively, with 12 bases between them. Germline V gene lookup returns CDR1 ENHRY and CDR2 SYGVKD.

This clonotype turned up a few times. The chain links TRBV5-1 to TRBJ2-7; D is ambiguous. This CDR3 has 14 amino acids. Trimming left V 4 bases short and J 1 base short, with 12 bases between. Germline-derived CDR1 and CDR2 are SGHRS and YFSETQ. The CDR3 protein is CASSPRGESYEQYF. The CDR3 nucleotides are TGCGCCAGCAGCCCCCGCGGTGAGTCCTACGAGCAGTACTTC. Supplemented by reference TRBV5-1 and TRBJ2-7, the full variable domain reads KAGVTQTPRYLIKTRGQQVTLSCSPISGHRSVSWYQQTPGQGLQFLFEYFSETQRNKGNFPGRFSGRQFSNSRSEMNVSTLELGDSALYLCASSPRGESYEQYFGPGTRLTVT.

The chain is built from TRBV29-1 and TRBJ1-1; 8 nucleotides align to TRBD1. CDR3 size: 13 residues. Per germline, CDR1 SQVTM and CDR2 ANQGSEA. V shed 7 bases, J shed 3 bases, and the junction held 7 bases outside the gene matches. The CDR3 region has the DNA TGCAGCGCCGGACAGGGACGGGACACTGAAGCTTTCTTT. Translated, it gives CSAGQGRDTEAFF.

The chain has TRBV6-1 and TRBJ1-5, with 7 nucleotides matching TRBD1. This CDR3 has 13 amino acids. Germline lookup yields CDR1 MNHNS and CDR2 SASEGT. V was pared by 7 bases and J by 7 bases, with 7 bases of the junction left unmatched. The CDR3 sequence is CASTQGVSQPQHF. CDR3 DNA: TGTGCCAGCACCCAGGGGGTTTCGCAGCCCCAGCATTTT.

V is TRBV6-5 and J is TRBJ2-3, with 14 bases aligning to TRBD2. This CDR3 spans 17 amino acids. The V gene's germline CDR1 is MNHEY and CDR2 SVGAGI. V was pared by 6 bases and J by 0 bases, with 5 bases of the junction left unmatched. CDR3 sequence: CASSYGTSGSSTDTQYF. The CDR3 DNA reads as TGTGCCAGCAGCTACGGGACTAGCGGGAGTAGCACAGATACGCAGTATTTT.

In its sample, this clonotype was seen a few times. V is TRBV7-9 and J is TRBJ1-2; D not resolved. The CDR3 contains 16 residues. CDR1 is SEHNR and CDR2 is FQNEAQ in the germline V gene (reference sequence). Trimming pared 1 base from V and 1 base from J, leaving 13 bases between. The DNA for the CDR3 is TGTGCCAGCAGCTTAGTTGCGTCCCGCATTAACTATGGCTACACCTTC. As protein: CASSLVASRINYGYTF.

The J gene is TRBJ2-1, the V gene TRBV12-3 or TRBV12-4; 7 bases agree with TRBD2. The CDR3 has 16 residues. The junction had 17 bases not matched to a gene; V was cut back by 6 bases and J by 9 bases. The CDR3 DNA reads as TGTGCCAGCAGCACCTACGCCCGGGAGGTAGGGCTTGAGCAGTTCTTC. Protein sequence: CASSTYAREVGLEQFF.

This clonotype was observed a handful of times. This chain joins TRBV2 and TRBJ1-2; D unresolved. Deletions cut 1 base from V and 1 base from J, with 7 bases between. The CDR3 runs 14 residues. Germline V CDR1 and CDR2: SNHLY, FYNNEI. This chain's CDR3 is CASSEVGLNYGYTF. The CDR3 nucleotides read TGTGCCAGCAGTGAAGTCGGTCTTAACTATGGCTACACCTTC.

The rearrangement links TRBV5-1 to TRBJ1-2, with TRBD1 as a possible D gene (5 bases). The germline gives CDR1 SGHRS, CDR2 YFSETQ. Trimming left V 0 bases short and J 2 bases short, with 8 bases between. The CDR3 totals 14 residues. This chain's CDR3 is CASSLGDGNYGYTF. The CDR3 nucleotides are TGCGCCAGCAGCTTGGGGGACGGAAACTATGGCTACACCTTC.

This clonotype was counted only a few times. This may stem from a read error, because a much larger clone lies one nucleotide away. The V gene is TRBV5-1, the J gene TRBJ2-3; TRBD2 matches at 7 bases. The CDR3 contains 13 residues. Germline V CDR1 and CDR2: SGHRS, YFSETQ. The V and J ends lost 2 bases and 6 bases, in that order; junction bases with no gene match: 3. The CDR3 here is CASSFSGDDTQYF. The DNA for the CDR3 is TGCGCCAGCAGCTTCAGCGGGGACGATACGCAGTATTTT.

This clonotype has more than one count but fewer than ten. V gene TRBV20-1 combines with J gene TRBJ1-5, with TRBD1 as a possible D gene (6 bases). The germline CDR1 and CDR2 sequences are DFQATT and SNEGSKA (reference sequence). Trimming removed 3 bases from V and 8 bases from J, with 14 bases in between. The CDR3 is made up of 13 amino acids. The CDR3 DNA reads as TGCAGTGCTAGCGGGGCAGGGGAGAAGCCCCAGCATTTT. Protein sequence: CSASGAGEKPQHF.

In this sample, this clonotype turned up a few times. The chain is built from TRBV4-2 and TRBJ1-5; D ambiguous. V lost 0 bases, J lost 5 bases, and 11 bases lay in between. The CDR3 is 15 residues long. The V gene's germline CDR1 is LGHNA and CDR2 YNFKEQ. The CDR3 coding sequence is TGTGCCAGCAGCCAAGAACGGTTCGTTGATCAGCCCCAGCATTTT. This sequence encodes CASSQERFVDQPQHF.

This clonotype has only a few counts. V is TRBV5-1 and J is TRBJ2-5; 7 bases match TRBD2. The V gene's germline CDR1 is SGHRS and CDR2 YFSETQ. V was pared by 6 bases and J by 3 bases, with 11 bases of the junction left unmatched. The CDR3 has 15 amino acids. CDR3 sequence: CASTQRASGKETQYF. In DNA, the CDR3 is TGCGCCAGCACCCAAAGGGCTAGCGGAAAAGAGACCCAGTACTTC.

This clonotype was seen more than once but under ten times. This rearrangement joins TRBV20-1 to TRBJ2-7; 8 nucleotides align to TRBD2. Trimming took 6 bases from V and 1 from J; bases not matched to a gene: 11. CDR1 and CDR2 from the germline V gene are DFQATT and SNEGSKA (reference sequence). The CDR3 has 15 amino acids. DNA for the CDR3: TGCAGTGCAAAGGAGAAGCGGGAGCCTTCCTACGAGCAGTACTTC. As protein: CSAKEKREPSYEQYF.

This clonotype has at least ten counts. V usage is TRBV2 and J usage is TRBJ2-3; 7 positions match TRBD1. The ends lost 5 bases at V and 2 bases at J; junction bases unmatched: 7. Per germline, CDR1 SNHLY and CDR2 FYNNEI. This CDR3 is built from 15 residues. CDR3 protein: CASSRDSPSTDTQYF. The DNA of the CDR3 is TGTGCCAGCAGTCGGGACAGTCCTTCCACAGATACGCAGTATTTT.

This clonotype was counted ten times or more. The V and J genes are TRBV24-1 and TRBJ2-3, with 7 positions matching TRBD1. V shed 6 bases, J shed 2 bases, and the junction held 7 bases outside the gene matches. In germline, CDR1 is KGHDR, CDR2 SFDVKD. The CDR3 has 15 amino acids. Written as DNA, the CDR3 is TGTGCCACCAGTACCGGACAGGCCTACACAGATACGCAGTATTTT. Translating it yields CATSTGQAYTDTQYF.

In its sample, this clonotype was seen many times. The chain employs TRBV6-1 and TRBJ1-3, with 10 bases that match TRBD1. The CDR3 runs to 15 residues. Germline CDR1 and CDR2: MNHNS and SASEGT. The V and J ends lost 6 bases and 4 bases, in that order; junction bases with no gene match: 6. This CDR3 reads CASSRQGAGGNTIYF. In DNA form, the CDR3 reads TGTGCCAGCAGCAGACAGGGGGCAGGAGGAAACACCATATATTTT.

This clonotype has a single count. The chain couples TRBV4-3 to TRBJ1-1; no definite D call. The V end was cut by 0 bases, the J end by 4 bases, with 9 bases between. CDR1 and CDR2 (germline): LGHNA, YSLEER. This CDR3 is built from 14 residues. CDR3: CASSQDRDSTEAFF. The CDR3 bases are TGCGCCAGCAGCCAAGATAGGGATAGCACTGAAGCTTTCTTT.

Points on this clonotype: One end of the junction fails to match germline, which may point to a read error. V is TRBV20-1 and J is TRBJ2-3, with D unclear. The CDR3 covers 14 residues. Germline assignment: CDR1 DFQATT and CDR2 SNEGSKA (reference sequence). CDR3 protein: CSARDWVGTDMQYF. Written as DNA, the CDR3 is TGCAGTGCTAGAGATTGGGTGGGCACAGATATGCAGTATTTT.

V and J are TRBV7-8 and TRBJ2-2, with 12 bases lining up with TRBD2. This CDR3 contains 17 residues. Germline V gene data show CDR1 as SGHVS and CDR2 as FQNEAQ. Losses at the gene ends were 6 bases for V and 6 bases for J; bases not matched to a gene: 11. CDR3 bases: TGTGCCAGCAGACCGACTAGCGGGAGCTCGTATCCCGGGGAGCTGTTTTTT. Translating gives CASRPTSGSSYPGELFF.